These 26 T cell receptor beta chains were all obtained from the same sample, sequenced in a study of cytomegalovirus exposure and HLA in healthy donors. The PCR used 60 Vbeta and 13 Jbeta primers. Assay: immunoSEQ multiplex PCR; the TCRdb copy retains only in-frame clones and omits some. Here the sample spans some 150,000 clones, roughly 76% being singletons. The specimen was PBMCs. Receptor source: a female donor in good health and CMV-seronegative.

This clone was recorded a few times. The chain couples TRBV6-6 to TRBJ2-7; tentative D call: TRBD1 (5 bases). Trimming took 6 bases from V and 3 from J, leaving 15 bases between them. The CDR3 runs 14 residues. From germline, CDR1 is MNHNY and CDR2 SVGAGI (reference sequence). The CDR3 nucleotides are TGTGCCAGCAGCCCTCCCGACAGCGACTACGAGCAGTACTTC. It yields the protein CASSPPDSDYEQYF.

Note on this clone: Sequence at one end of the junction differs from germline and may be a read error. The V call is TRBV6-5, the J call TRBJ2-7; 8 nucleotides line up with TRBD1. The CDR3 totals 14 residues. CDR1 and CDR2 from the germline V gene are MNHEY and SVGAGI. CDR3 sequence (DNA): TGTGCCAGCAGTCACTCGAACAGGGGGTCCGAGCAGTACTTC. It specifies CASSHSNRGSEQYF.

This clone has a handful of counts. The chain couples TRBV7-9 to TRBJ1-1; possibly TRBD1 for D (6 bases). The V gene lost 2 bases and the J gene lost 0 bases, with 10 bases spanning the gap. Germline V gene sequence: CDR1 SEHNR, CDR2 FQNEAQ (reference sequence). The CDR3 runs 15 residues. Written as DNA, the CDR3 is TGTGCCAGCAGCTTAATTAGGGGGATGAACACTGAAGCTTTCTTT. This codes for CASSLIRGMNTEAFF.

This chain connects TRBV6-1 to TRBJ2-3, with TRBD2 matching over 8 bases. This CDR3 contains 18 residues. The trim removed 1 base at V and 0 bases at J, leaving 9 bases unmatched. Germline lookup yields CDR1 MNHNS and CDR2 SASEGT. CDR3 amino acids: CASSEVAGGTTSTDTQYF. The CDR3 DNA reads TGTGCCAGCAGTGAAGTCGCGGGAGGCACTACTAGCACAGATACGCAGTATTTT.

The gene calls are TRBV2 and TRBJ2-3, with 9 nucleotides matching TRBD2. Germline CDR1 reads SNHLY; CDR2 reads FYNNEI. V dropped 7 bases and J dropped 1; count of bases not matched to a gene: 6. The CDR3 has 15 residues. CDR3 sequence: CASNSWTSGTDTQYF. CDR3 nucleotides: TGTGCCAGCAATTCGTGGACTAGCGGCACAGATACGCAGTATTTT.

V usage is TRBV6-5 and J usage is TRBJ1-5; D remains unclear. V lost 10 bases and J lost 6, with 7 bases in between. Germline CDR1 MNHEY, CDR2 SVGAGI. The CDR3 covers 10 residues. CDR3 amino acids: CATASQPQHF. As DNA, the CDR3 is TGTGCCACCGCGTCTCAGCCCCAGCATTTT.

This rearrangement joins TRBV28 to TRBJ1-5; D unclear. This CDR3 contains 14 residues. Trimming pared 3 bases from V and 6 bases from J, leaving 12 bases between. Per germline, CDR1 MDHEN and CDR2 SYDVKM. CDR3 in amino acids: CASSFSPWAQPQHF. Here the CDR3 DNA reads TGTGCCAGCAGTTTTTCACCGTGGGCTCAGCCCCAGCATTTT.

Concerning this clone: Relative to the germline gene, one junction end is altered; a read error may explain this. V gene TRBV7-9 combines with J gene TRBJ1-5, with no clear D. The CDR3 extends over 12 amino acids. In germline, CDR1 is SEHNR, CDR2 FQNEAQ (reference sequence). CDR3 bases: TGTTCCAGCAGCTTCGGGGATCAGCCCCAGCATTTT. Its protein is CSSSFGDQPQHF.

V usage is TRBV18 and J usage is TRBJ2-5; 7 bases line up with TRBD2. In germline, CDR1 is KGHSH, CDR2 LQKENI. J lost 4 bases, V lost 3 bases, and 14 bases had no gene match. This CDR3 is built from 17 residues. CDR3 nucleotides: TGTGCCAGCTCACCCCTGGAGGGAGGGAGCGTCGGAGAGACCCAGTACTTC. Protein sequence: CASSPLEGGSVGETQYF.

The chain carries TRBV4-1 and TRBJ2-7; a possible D gene is TRBD2 (6 bases). Germline CDR1 and CDR2: MGHRA and YSYEKL. V lost 4 bases and J lost 1, with 17 bases in between. The CDR3 contains 16 residues. CDR3 amino acids: CASSPEVDSGSYEQYF. CDR3 nucleotide sequence: TGCGCCAGCAGCCCAGAAGTAGACAGCGGGTCCTACGAGCAGTACTTC.

In its sample, this clone was seen once. The V call is TRBV27, the J call TRBJ1-1, with D perhaps matching TRBD1 (6 bases). The V end lost 6 bases, the J end lost 9 bases, and 29 bases lay between the germline ends. Germline CDR1 MNHEY, CDR2 SMNVEV (reference sequence). The CDR3 consists of 17 residues. The CDR3 reads CASRAYSPRRDRPQAFF. CDR3 bases: TGTGCCAGCAGAGCATACAGCCCCCGTCGAGACAGGCCTCAAGCTTTCTTT.

The chain is built from TRBV28 and TRBJ2-2, with 8 nucleotides matching TRBD1. This CDR3 contains 17 residues. Per germline, CDR1 MDHEN and CDR2 SYDVKM. After removal of 1 base from V and 6 bases from J, the junction contained 10 bases not matched to a gene. The CDR3 sequence: CASSLLRSQGASGELFF. As DNA, the CDR3 is TGTGCCAGCAGTTTATTAAGGAGTCAGGGGGCTTCCGGGGAGCTGTTTTTT. Drawing the rest from reference TRBV28 and TRBJ2-2, the complete variable domain is DVKVTQSSRYLVKRTGEKVFLECVQDMDHENMFWYRQDPGLGLRLIYFSYDVKMKEKGDIPEGYSVSREKKERFSLILESASTNQTSMYLCASSLLRSQGASGELFFGEGSRLTVL.

The rearrangement joins TRBV5-1 to TRBJ2-3; 8 bases line up with TRBD1. With 4 bases clipped from V and 3 bases from J, the junction kept 7 bases outside the gene matches. Looked up from germline, CDR1 is SGHRS and CDR2 is YFSETQ. The CDR3 loop spans 15 amino acids. The CDR3 nucleotides read TGCGCCAGCAGCCCAGACCGGACAGGGACAGATACGCAGTATTTT. It is translated as CASSPDRTGTDTQYF.

The chain joins TRBV5-6 to TRBJ2-3; D is perhaps TRBD1 (8 bases). This CDR3 has 16 residues. V was pared by 4 bases and J by 2 bases, with 17 bases between. Per germline, CDR1 SGHDT and CDR2 YYEEEE. This chain's CDR3 is CASSGGDRWDTDTQYF. As DNA, the CDR3 is TGTGCCAGCAGCGGGGGGGACAGGTGGGACACAGATACGCAGTATTTT. Full variable domain (rest looked up from reference TRBV5-6 and TRBJ2-3): DAGVTQSPTHLIKTRGQQVTLRCSPKSGHDTVSWYQQALGQGPQFIFQYYEEEERQRGNFPDRFSGHQFPNYSSELNVNALLLGDSALYLCASSGGDRWDTDTQYFGPGTRLTVL.

The rearrangement uses TRBV6-5 and TRBJ1-1; TRBD1 matches at 7 bases. Germline CDR1 and CDR2: MNHEY and SVGAGI. J was trimmed by 7 bases and V by 7 bases; bases with no gene match: 9. CDR3 length: 13 residues. CDR3 coding DNA: TGTGCCAGCACGGAAACAGGGGTGAGTGAAGCTTTCTTT. Translated: CASTETGVSEAFF.

As DNA, the CDR3 is TGTGCCAGCATCGACACCGACAGGGCCCGGAGCTCCTACGAGCAGTACTTC. Translating gives CASIDTDRARSSYEQYF. This sequence joins TRBV28 and TRBJ2-7, with 7 bases identical to TRBD1. The V segment lost 7 bases and the J segment 0 bases; nucleotides outside the gene matches: 15. Germline values: CDR1 MDHEN, CDR2 SYDVKM. The CDR3 is 17 residues long.

In DNA, the CDR3 is TGCGCCAGCAGAGGAGCGGACGACAATGAGCAGTTCTTC. Its protein product is CASRGADDNEQFF. V gene TRBV5-1 combines with J gene TRBJ2-1; TRBD2 is a possible D gene (5 bases). The CDR3 sequence is 13 residues long. Trimming took off 5 bases at V and 5 bases at J, with 11 bases between the two ends. Per germline, CDR1 SGHRS and CDR2 YFSETQ.

This clone appeared a few times. In nucleotides, the CDR3 is TGTGCCAGCAGTTCATCCGGACAGCACTCGAACACTGAAGCTTTCTTT. It yields the protein CASSSSGQHSNTEAFF. The gene calls are TRBV6-5 and TRBJ1-1, with D possibly matching TRBD1 (6 bases). Germline lookup yields CDR1 MNHEY and CDR2 SVGAGI. V was trimmed by 4 bases and J by 1 base, leaving 16 bases between them. This CDR3 spans 16 amino acids.

The rearrangement links TRBV5-6 to TRBJ2-7, with no clear D. V dropped 3 bases and J dropped 3 bases, with 7 bases sitting between them. The CDR3 loop spans 12 amino acids. Germline-derived CDR1 and CDR2 are SGHDT and YYEEEE. In DNA form, the CDR3 reads TGTGCCAGCAGCTCGCGGCACTACGAGCAGTACTTC. This codes for CASSSRHYEQYF. The variable domain in full, with the rest retrieved from reference TRBV5-6 and TRBJ2-7, is DAGVTQSPTHLIKTRGQQVTLRCSPKSGHDTVSWYQQALGQGPQFIFQYYEEEERQRGNFPDRFSGHQFPNYSSELNVNALLLGDSALYLCASSSRHYEQYFGPGTRLTVT.

The gene calls are TRBV7-9 and TRBJ2-5; 7 bases line up with TRBD2. The CDR3 contains 15 residues. Germline CDR1 reads SEHNR; CDR2 reads FQNEAQ (reference sequence). V gave up 5 bases and J gave up 2 bases; unmatched junction bases: 8. The CDR3 protein is CASSPPLAEQETQYF. The CDR3 coding sequence is TGTGCCAGCAGCCCCCCTCTAGCGGAACAAGAGACCCAGTACTTC. Drawing the rest from reference TRBV7-9 and TRBJ2-5, the complete variable domain is DTGVSQNPRHKITKRGQNVTFRCDPISEHNRLYWYRQTLGQGPEFLTYFQNEAQLEKSRLLSDRFSAERPKGSFSTLEIQRTEQGDSAMYLCASSPPLAEQETQYFGPGTRLLVL.

The chain uses TRBV6-4 and TRBJ2-4, with D possibly being TRBD1 (5 bases). Germline-derived CDR1 and CDR2 are MRHNA and SNTAGT. The germline V and J ends were trimmed by 2 bases and 7 bases, with 9 bases remaining between them. There are 13 residues in the CDR3. The CDR3 coding sequence is TGTGCCAGCAGTGACGGGCAGGGTAACATTCAGTACTTC. It yields the protein CASSDGQGNIQYF.

The chain combines TRBV6-6 with TRBJ1-6; D is unclear. The CDR3 covers 16 residues. Trimming shortened V by 7 bases and J by 0 bases, and 13 bases separated the two germline ends. The germline V gene has CDR1 MNHNY and CDR2 SVGAGI (reference sequence). The CDR3 loop is CASTFTQSSYNSPLHF. In DNA form, the CDR3 reads TGTGCCAGCACTTTTACACAGAGCTCCTATAATTCACCCCTCCACTTT.

The chain couples TRBV7-9 to TRBJ2-7; TRBD1 matches 9 bases. Germline CDR1 and CDR2: SEHNR and FQNEAQ (reference sequence). With V trimmed by 5 bases and J by 0 bases, 5 bases remained unmatched. The CDR3 runs 15 residues. The CDR3, as DNA: TGTGCCAGCAGCGAGTACAGGGGGCGCTCCTACGAGCAGTACTTC. Residues: CASSEYRGRSYEQYF.

This chain joins TRBV13 and TRBJ2-7; 7 bases are a match to TRBD1. J was trimmed by 3 bases and V by 1 base; bases with no gene match: 3. The CDR3 length is 14 residues. Germline-derived CDR1 and CDR2 are PRHDT and FYEKMQ (reference sequence). CDR3 residues: CASSLAAGGYEQYF. The CDR3 DNA follows: TGTGCCAGCAGCTTAGCGGCAGGGGGCTACGAGCAGTACTTC.

The genes are TRBV30 and TRBJ1-1, with a tentative D call TRBD1 (5 bases). V lost 2 bases, J lost 6 bases, and 13 bases lay in between. From germline, CDR1 is GTSNPN and CDR2 SVGIG (reference sequence). The CDR3 has 13 amino acids. The CDR3 nucleotides read TGTGCCTGGAGTCGCGGGACTTTTTCTGAAGCTTTCTTT. Its translation: CAWSRGTFSEAFF.

The chain links TRBV7-9 to TRBJ2-6; 7 bases align to TRBD1. The CDR3 is 15 residues long. CDR1 is SEHNR, CDR2 FQNEAQ, per germline (reference sequence). With 11 bases clipped from V and 1 base from J, the junction kept 8 bases outside the gene matches. The CDR3 bases are TGTGCCGGCCAACAGGGGACGTCTGGGGCCAACGTCCTGACTTTC. Encoded protein: CAGQQGTSGANVLTF.